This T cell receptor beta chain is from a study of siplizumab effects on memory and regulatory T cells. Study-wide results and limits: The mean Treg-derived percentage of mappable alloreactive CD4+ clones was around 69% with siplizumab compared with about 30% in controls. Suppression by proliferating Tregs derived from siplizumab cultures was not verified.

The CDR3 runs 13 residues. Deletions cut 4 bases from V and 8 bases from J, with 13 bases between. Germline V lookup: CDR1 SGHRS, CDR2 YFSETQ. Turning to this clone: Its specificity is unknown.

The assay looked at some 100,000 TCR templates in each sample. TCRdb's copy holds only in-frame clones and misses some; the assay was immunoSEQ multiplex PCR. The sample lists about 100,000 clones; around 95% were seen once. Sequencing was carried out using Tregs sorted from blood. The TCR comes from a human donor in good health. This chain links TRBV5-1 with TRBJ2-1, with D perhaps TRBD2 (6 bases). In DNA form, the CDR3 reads TGCGCCAGCAGCAGACTAGGGTCGGATGAGCAGTTCTTC. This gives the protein CASSRLGSDEQFF.